These 18 T cell receptor beta chains originate from one sample sequenced in a study of Ad26.COV2.S vaccination and SARS-CoV-2 variants (dated by TCRdb to the early 2020s). The treatment or condition tag for this specimen amounts to: about 20 received Ad26.COV2.S at low or high dose, single or two shots; about 5 received placebo; per-sample allocation not given. For vaccine and placebo recipients, repertoires were sequenced using samples collected on day 63 after the first injection. Libraries were built with the immunoSEQ multiplex PCR assay. Drawn from immuneACCESS, this table holds only the in-frame rearrangements with V and J called that TCRdb kept. Clones are partly lost; checked studies trace under half to an unresolved V gene and leave the rest unexplained. The sample yields 510,000 or so clones; around 88% were counted once. The ten largest clonotypes hold roughly 13% of the sample. Sample: peripheral blood, taken in a trial of Ad26.COV2.S vaccine versus placebo. Every receptor here comes from a person aged 18-65 years who received the Ad26.COV2.S COVID-19 vaccine or a placebo.

The sample holds one count of this clone. V usage is TRBV19 and J usage is TRBJ1-2; D unresolved. V dropped 6 bases and J dropped 3 bases, with 8 bases sitting between them. The V gene's germline CDR1 is LNHDA and CDR2 SQIVND (reference sequence). This CDR3 spans 12 amino acids. The CDR3 nucleotides read TGTGCCAGTAGAACGGGTTACTATGGCTACACCTTC. Translated, it gives CASRTGYYGYTF. The full variable domain, in which reference TRBV19 and TRBJ1-2 provide the parts outside the CDR3, is DGGITQSPKYLFRKEGQNVTLSCEQNLNHDAMYWYRQDPGQGLRLIYYSQIVNDFQKGDIAEGYSVSREKKESFPLTVTSAQKNPTAFYLCASRTGYYGYTFGSGTRLTVV.

The chain links TRBV7-8 to TRBJ2-1; 9 nucleotides align to TRBD2. Germline assignment: CDR1 SGHVS and CDR2 FQNEAQ. This CDR3 is 16 amino acids long. The V and J ends lost 4 bases and 7 bases, in that order; junction bases with no gene match: 11. The chain's CDR3 is CASSSRLAVSKNEQFF. The DNA of the CDR3 is TGTGCCAGCAGCTCCCGACTAGCGGTAAGCAAAAATGAGCAGTTCTTC.

The sample holds a few counts of this clone. The chain couples TRBV11-3 to TRBJ1-4; no definite D call. This CDR3 comprises 13 residues. Germline V gene data show CDR1 as SGHNT and CDR2 as YENEEA. V was shortened by 5 bases and J by 6 bases, with 10 bases between the two germline ends. CDR3: CASSQDPDEKLFF. As DNA, the CDR3 is TGTGCCAGCAGCCAGGACCCGGATGAAAAACTGTTTTTT.

V and J are TRBV7-2 and TRBJ2-5; TRBD1 matches at 10 bases. CDR3 length equals 16 residues. CDR1 and CDR2 from the germline V gene are SGHTA and FQGNSA. Trimming at V came to 4 bases and at J to 5 bases, leaving 10 bases not matched to a gene. CDR3 residues: CASSWTGTGVAETQYF. CDR3 in DNA: TGTGCCAGCAGCTGGACCGGGACAGGGGTCGCGGAGACCCAGTACTTC.

V usage is TRBV5-4 and J usage is TRBJ1-2; 9 bases agree with TRBD1. The CDR3 consists of 14 residues. Germline V CDR1 and CDR2: SGHNT, YYREEE (reference sequence). The trim removed 3 bases at V and 5 bases at J, leaving 5 bases unmatched. The CDR3 DNA reads as TGTGCCAGCAGCTATAGACAGGGGGGGTATGGCTACACCTTC. This encodes CASSYRQGGYGYTF.

V is TRBV7-9 and J is TRBJ1-4; D remains unclear. Germline V CDR1 and CDR2: SEHNR, FQNEAQ (reference sequence). Trimming took 1 base from V and 7 from J, leaving 10 bases between them. CDR3 length: 14 amino acids. CDR3 in DNA: TGTGCCAGCAGCTTAGGGCTGGGTTTTGAAAAACTGTTTTTT. Its translation: CASSLGLGFEKLFF.

This clone has only one observation. The chain has TRBV5-6 and TRBJ2-7; D call uncertain. Germline values: CDR1 SGHDT, CDR2 YYEEEE. The CDR3 loop spans 14 amino acids. Trimming shortened V by 3 bases and J by 6 bases, and 16 bases separated the two germline ends. As DNA, the CDR3 is TGTGCCAGCAGCTCCCGTTGGACGTTGTCCGAGCAGTACTTC. Residues: CASSSRWTLSEQYF.

J is TRBJ2-1 and V is TRBV28; D is possibly TRBD2 (7 bases). V was pared by 8 bases and J by 9 bases, with 11 bases between. Germline assignment: CDR1 MDHEN and CDR2 SYDVKM. The CDR3 covers 11 residues. The DNA of the CDR3 is TGTGCCAGCGGGGGGGCCGGTGAGCAGTTCTTC. It codes for CASGGAGEQFF.

In nucleotides, the CDR3 is TGTGCCAGCAGCCCTGGCCCGAGTGGGACAGAGTCCTACAATGAGCAGTTCTTC. Residues: CASSPGPSGTESYNEQFF. The chain recombines TRBV11-2 with TRBJ2-1; 7 nucleotides match TRBD1. The CDR3 sequence is 18 residues long. Germline assignment: CDR1 SGHAT and CDR2 FQNNGV. The V gene end was trimmed by 5 bases and the J gene end by 1 base; junction bases not matched to a gene: 14.

V and J are TRBV19 and TRBJ1-5; D may be TRBD1 (6 bases). This CDR3 spans 13 amino acids. V lost 6 bases and J lost 4, with 10 bases in between. Germline V CDR1 and CDR2: LNHDA, SQIVND (reference sequence). Here the CDR3 DNA reads TGTGCCAGTAGGAGGGGGGGTAATCAGCCCCAGCATTTT. Protein: CASRRGGNQPQHF.

This clone has just one count. This chain uses TRBV6-1 with TRBJ2-1; 9 bases align to TRBD2. This CDR3 has 15 residues. Germline values: CDR1 MNHNS, CDR2 SASEGT. V was pared by 2 bases and J by 10 bases, with 9 bases of the junction left unmatched. The CDR3 protein is CASSEMAGGPQEQFF. DNA for the CDR3: TGTGCCAGCAGTGAAATGGCGGGAGGGCCCCAAGAGCAGTTCTTC.

The rearrangement links TRBV7-2 to TRBJ1-1; 7 bases agree with TRBD1. Germline V gene sequence: CDR1 SGHTA, CDR2 FQGNSA. The CDR3 totals 16 residues. Trimming took 1 base from V and 4 from J; bases not matched to a gene: 9. CDR3 protein: CASSLVSTGAVTEAFF. As DNA, the CDR3 is TGTGCCAGCAGCTTAGTCAGCACAGGGGCGGTCACTGAAGCTTTCTTT.

The CDR3 protein is CASSLVGGGGTEAFF. The CDR3 DNA reads as TGTGCCAGCAGCTTAGTTGGGGGTGGCGGGACTGAAGCTTTCTTT. This chain connects TRBV11-2 to TRBJ1-1; D possibly corresponds to TRBD1 (5 bases). From germline, CDR1 is SGHAT and CDR2 FQNNGV. With 1 base removed from V and 5 bases from J, the gap between germline ends came to 14 bases. The CDR3 sequence is 15 residues long.

This clone was detected once. The chain has TRBV6-1 and TRBJ2-3; 9 nucleotides line up with TRBD2. Trimming removed 2 bases from V and 5 bases from J; junction bases left unmatched: 8. Germline CDR1 and CDR2: MNHNS and SASEGT. This CDR3 has 16 residues. The CDR3 sequence: CASSEPAGGPRDTQYF. DNA of the CDR3: TGTGCCAGCAGTGAACCGGCGGGAGGGCCGCGAGATACGCAGTATTTT.

The chain uses TRBV5-4 and TRBJ1-1, with unresolved D. This CDR3 is 15 amino acids long. Trimming cost V 4 bases and J 1 base, with 14 bases left between them. From germline, CDR1 is SGHNT and CDR2 YYREEE (reference sequence). CDR3 sequence (DNA): TGTGCCAGCAGCCAAGACCCCGGAAAGAACACTGAAGCTTTCTTT. It codes for CASSQDPGKNTEAFF.

This clone was counted a few times. The chain combines TRBV9 with TRBJ2-1, with 11 bases that match TRBD2. The CDR3 has 16 residues. After removal of 2 bases from V and 5 bases from J, the junction contained 6 bases not matched to a gene. CDR1 and CDR2 from the germline V gene are SGDLS and YYNGEE. DNA of the CDR3: TGTGCCAGCAGCGTCCAAGGGACTAGCGGTAACAATGAGCAGTTCTTC. As protein: CASSVQGTSGNNEQFF.

This clone has just one count. This chain links TRBV7-9 with TRBJ2-1; D may correspond to TRBD1 or TRBD2 (5 bases each). Germline loops: CDR1 SEHNR, CDR2 FQNEAQ (reference sequence). The CDR3 loop spans 14 amino acids. Trimming removed 6 bases from V and 6 bases from J, with 15 bases in between. CDR3 amino acids: CASRGDGMINEQFF. The CDR3 bases are TGTGCCAGCAGGGGGGACGGGATGATCAATGAGCAGTTCTTC.

J is TRBJ2-2 and V is TRBV7-9, with D unresolved. CDR3 size: 14 residues. Trimming shortened V by 0 bases and J by 7 bases, and 9 bases separated the two germline ends. Germline V gene lookup returns CDR1 SEHNR and CDR2 FQNEAQ (reference sequence). CDR3 amino acids: CASSLAAVNGELFF. The CDR3 DNA reads TGTGCCAGCAGCTTAGCCGCGGTCAACGGGGAGCTGTTTTTT.